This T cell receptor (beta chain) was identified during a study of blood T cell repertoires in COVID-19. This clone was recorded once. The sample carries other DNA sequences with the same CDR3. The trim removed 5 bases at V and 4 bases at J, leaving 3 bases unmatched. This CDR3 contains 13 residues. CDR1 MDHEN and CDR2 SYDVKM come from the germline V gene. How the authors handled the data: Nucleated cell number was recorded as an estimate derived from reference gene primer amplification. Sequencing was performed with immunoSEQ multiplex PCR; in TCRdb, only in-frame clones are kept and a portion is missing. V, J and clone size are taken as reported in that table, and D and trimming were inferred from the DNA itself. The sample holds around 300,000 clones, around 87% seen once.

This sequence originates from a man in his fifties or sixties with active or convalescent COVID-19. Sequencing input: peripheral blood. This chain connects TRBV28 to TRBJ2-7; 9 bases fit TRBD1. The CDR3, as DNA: TGTGCCAGCAGTCCGGGACAGGGTTACGAGCAGTACTTC. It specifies CASSPGQGYEQYF.